The rows below give T cell receptor beta chains drawn from one sample of a study of CD4 and CD8 cells across lung adenocarcinoma regions. TCRdb used MiXCR to reprocess the PCR reads, holding one entry per CDR3 protein. This sample has around 9,700 distinct CDR3 sequences; about 53% occur once, and the top ten carry 20%. The source material was CD4+ T cells from the center of a lung tumor. Source of these receptors: a male donor with lung adenocarcinoma. The CD4 and CD8 labels of this study may be unreliable. Both conserved end residues are part of each CDR3. The D gene is left open where the match is weak. Clone size is shown for a subset of rows, as once, few, many or a class of expanded clone.

>TRBV6-1|TRBJ1-1|.|.
CASIGKGGAFF
TGTGCCAGCATCGGTAAGGGGGGAGCTTTCTTT
>TRBV7-6|TRBJ2-3|.|.
CASSLVLGQGAKNTQYF
TGTGCCAGCAGCTTAGTCTTGGGGCAGGGAGCCAAAAATACGCAGTATTTC
>TRBV6-1|TRBJ2-1|.|once
CASTPVRGATGEQFF
TGTGCCAGCACCCCGGTCAGGGGCGCCACCGGTGAGCAGTTCTTC
>TRBV6-1|TRBJ2-1|.|.
CASSVGGWDNEQFF
TGTGCCAGCAGTGTGGGGGGCTGGGACAATGAGCAGTTCTTC
>TRBV6-1|TRBJ2-7|.|few
CASIQQGFSYEQYF
TGTGCCAGCATCCAACAGGGCTTTTCCTACGAGCAGTACTTC
>TRBV10-3|TRBJ2-5|.|once
CAIRDDNQETQYF
TGTGCCATCAGGGACGATAACCAAGAGACCCAGTACTTC
>TRBV6-1|TRBJ2-3|TRBD2|.
CASSETSGAQDIQYF
TGTGCCAGCAGTGAGACTAGCGGGGCGCAAGACATTCAGTATTTT
>TRBV12-3/TRBV12-4|TRBJ2-1|TRBD2|medium-sized
CASNPGRGGHNEQFF
TGTGCCAGCAATCCCGGACGGGGGGGACACAATGAGCAGTTCTTC
>TRBV6-1|TRBJ1-2|TRBD1|.
CASRTDRDPYGYTF
TGTGCCAGCAGAACCGACAGGGACCCCTATGGCTACACCTTC
>TRBV6-1|TRBJ2-2|.|.
CASWSTGELFF
TGTGCCAGCTGGTCCACCGGGGAGCTGTTTTTT
>TRBV3-1|TRBJ1-2|TRBD1|.
CATLEDRAFGYTF
TGTGCCACCCTCGAAGACAGGGCGTTTGGCTACACCTTC